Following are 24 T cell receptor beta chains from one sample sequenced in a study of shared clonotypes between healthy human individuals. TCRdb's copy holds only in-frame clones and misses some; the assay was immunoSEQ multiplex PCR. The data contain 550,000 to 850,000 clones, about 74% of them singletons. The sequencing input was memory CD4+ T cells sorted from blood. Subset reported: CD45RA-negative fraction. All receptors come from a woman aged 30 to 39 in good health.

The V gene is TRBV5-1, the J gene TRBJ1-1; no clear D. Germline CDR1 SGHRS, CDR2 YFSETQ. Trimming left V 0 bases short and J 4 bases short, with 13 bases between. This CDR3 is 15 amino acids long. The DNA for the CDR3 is TGCGCCAGCAGCTTGGCGGGGATCGGGTCCACTGAAGCTTTCTTT. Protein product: CASSLAGIGSTEAFF.

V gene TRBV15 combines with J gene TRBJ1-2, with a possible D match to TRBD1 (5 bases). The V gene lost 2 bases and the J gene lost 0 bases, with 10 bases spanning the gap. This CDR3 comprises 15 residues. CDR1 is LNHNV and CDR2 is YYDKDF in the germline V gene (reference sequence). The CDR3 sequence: CATSRSTDPNYGYTF. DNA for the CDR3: TGTGCCACCAGCAGATCGACAGACCCTAACTATGGCTACACCTTC.

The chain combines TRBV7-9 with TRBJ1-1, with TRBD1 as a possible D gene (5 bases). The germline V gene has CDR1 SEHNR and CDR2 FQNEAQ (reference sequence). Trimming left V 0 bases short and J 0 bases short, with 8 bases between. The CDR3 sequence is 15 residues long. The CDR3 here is CASSLAGVMNTEAFF. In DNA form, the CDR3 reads TGTGCCAGCAGCTTAGCGGGGGTCATGAACACTGAAGCTTTCTTT.

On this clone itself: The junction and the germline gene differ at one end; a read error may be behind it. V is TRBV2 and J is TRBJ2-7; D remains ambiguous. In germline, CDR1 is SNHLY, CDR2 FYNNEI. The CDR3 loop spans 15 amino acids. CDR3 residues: CVSSGPPRNSLEQYF. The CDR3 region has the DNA TGTGTCAGCAGTGGACCCCCGAGGAACTCCCTCGAGCAGTACTTC.

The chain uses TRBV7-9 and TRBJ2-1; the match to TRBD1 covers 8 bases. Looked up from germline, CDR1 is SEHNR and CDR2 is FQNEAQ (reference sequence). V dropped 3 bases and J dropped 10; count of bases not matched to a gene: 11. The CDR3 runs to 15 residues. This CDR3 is CASSLAGQGPWEQFF. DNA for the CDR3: TGTGCCAGCAGCTTGGCCGGACAGGGCCCCTGGGAGCAGTTCTTC. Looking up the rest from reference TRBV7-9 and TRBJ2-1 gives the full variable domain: DTGVSQNPRHKITKRGQNVTFRCDPISEHNRLYWYRQTLGQGPEFLTYFQNEAQLEKSRLLSDRFSAERPKGSFSTLEIQRTEQGDSAMYLCASSLAGQGPWEQFFGPGTRLTVL.

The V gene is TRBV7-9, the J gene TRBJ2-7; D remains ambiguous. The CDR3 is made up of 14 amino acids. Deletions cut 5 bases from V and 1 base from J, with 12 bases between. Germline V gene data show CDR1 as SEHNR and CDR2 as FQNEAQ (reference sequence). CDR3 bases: TGTGCCAGCAGCCCGGCCAGCTGGTCCTACGAGCAGTACTTC. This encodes CASSPASWSYEQYF.

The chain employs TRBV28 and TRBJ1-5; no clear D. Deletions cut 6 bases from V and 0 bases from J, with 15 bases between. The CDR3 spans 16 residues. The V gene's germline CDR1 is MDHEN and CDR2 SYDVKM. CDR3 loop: CASRSPNRYSNQPQHF. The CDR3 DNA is TGTGCCAGCAGGTCCCCGAACAGATATAGCAATCAGCCCCAGCATTTT.

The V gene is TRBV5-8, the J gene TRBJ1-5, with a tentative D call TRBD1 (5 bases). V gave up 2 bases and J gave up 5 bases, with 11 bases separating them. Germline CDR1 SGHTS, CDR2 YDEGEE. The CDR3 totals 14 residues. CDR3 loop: CASSFVGGYQPQHF. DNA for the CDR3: TGTGCCAGCAGCTTCGTGGGGGGGTATCAGCCCCAGCATTTT.

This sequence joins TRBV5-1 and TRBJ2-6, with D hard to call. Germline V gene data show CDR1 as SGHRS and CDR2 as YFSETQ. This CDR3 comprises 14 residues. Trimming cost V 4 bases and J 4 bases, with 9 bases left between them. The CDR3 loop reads CASSPVPGANVLTF. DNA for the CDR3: TGCGCCAGCAGCCCGGTACCCGGGGCCAACGTCCTGACTTTC.

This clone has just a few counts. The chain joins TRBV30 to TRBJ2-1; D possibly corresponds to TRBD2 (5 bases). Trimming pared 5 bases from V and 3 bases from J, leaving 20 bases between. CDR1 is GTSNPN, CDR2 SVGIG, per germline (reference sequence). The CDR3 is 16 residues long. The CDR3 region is CAWDPKEERIYNEQFF. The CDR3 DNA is TGTGCCTGGGACCCTAAGGAAGAGCGGATCTACAATGAGCAGTTCTTC.

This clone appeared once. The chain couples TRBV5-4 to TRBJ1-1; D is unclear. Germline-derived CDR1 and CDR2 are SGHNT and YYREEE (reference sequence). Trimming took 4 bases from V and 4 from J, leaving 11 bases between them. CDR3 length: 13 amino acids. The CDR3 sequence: CASSPFRGTEAFF. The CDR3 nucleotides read TGTGCCAGCAGCCCCTTCCGGGGCACTGAAGCTTTCTTT.

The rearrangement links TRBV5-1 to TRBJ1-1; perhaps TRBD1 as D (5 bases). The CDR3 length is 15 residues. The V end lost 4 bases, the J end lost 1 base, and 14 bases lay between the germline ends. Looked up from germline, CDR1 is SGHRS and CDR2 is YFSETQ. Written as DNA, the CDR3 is TGCGCCAGCAGCGTGAACCTAGGGGCGAACACTGAAGCTTTCTTT. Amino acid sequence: CASSVNLGANTEAFF.

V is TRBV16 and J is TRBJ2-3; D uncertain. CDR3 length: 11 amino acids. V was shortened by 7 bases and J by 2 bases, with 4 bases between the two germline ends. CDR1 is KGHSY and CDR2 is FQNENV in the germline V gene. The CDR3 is CASTNTDTQYF. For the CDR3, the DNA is TGTGCCAGCACTAACACAGATACGCAGTATTTT. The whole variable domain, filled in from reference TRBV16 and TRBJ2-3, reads GEEVAQTPKHLVRGEGQKAKLYCAPIKGHSYVFWYQQVLKNEFKFLISFQNENVFDETGMPKERFSAKCLPNSPCSLEIQATKLEDSAVYFCASTNTDTQYFGPGTRLTVL.

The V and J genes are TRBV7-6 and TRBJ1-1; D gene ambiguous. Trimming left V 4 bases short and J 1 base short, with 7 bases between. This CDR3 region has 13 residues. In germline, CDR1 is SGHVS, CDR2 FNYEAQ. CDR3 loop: CASSSHQNTEAFF. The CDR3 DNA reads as TGTGCCAGCAGCTCCCACCAGAACACTGAAGCTTTCTTT.

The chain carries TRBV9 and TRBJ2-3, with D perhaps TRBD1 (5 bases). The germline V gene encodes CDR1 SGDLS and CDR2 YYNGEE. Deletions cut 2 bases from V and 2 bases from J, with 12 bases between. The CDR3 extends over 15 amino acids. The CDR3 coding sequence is TGTGCCAGCAGCGTTCAGGGCTCGACCACAGATACGCAGTATTTT. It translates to CASSVQGSTTDTQYF.

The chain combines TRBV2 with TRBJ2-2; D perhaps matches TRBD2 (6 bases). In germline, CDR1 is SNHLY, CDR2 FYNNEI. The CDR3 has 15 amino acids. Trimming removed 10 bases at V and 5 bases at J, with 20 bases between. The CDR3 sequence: CATQWGTAATGELFF. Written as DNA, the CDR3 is TGTGCCACACAATGGGGGACTGCCGCTACCGGGGAGCTGTTTTTT.

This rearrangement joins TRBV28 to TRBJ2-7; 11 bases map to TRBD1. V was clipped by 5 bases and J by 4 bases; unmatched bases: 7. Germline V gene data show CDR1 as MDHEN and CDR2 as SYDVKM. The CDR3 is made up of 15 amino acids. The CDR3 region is CASSPGQGAKYEQYF. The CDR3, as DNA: TGTGCCAGCAGTCCCGGACAGGGGGCAAAGTACGAGCAGTACTTC. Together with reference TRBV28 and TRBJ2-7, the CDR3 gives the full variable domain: DVKVTQSSRYLVKRTGEKVFLECVQDMDHENMFWYRQDPGLGLRLIYFSYDVKMKEKGDIPEGYSVSREKKERFSLILESASTNQTSMYLCASSPGQGAKYEQYFGPGTRLTVT.

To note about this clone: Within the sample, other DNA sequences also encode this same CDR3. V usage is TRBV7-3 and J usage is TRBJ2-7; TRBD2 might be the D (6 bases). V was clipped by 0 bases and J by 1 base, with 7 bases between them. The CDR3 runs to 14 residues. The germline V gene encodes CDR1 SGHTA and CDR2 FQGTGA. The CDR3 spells CASSLTGGSYEQYF. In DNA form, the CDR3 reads TGTGCCAGCAGCTTAACGGGGGGATCCTACGAGCAGTACTTC.

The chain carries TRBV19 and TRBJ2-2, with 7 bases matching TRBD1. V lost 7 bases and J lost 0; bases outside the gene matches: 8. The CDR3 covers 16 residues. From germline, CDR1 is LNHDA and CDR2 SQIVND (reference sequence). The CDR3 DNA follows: TGTGCCAGTAACTCGCCAGGACAGGCGAACACCGGGGAGCTGTTTTTT. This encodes CASNSPGQANTGELFF. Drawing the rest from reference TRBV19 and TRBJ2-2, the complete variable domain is DGGITQSPKYLFRKEGQNVTLSCEQNLNHDAMYWYRQDPGQGLRLIYYSQIVNDFQKGDIAEGYSVSREKKESFPLTVTSAQKNPTAFYLCASNSPGQANTGELFFGEGSRLTVL.

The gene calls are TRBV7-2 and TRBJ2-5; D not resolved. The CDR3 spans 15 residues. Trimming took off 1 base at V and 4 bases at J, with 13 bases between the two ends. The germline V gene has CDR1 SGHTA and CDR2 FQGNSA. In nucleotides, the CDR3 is TGTGCCAGCAGCTTAGGGTTAACCTCTTCAGAGACCCAGTACTTC. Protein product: CASSLGLTSSETQYF.

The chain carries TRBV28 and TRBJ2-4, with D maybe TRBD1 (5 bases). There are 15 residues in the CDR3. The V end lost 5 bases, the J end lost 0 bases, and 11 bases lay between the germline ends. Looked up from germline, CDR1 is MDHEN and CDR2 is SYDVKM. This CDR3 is CASSRQQLAKNIQYF. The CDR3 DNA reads TGTGCCAGCAGTCGACAGCAACTAGCCAAAAACATTCAGTACTTC.

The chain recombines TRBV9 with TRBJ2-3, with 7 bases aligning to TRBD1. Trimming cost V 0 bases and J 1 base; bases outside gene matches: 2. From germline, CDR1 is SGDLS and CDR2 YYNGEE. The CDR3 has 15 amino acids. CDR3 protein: CASSVDQGGTDTQYF. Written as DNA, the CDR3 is TGTGCCAGCAGCGTAGATCAGGGGGGCACAGATACGCAGTATTTT.

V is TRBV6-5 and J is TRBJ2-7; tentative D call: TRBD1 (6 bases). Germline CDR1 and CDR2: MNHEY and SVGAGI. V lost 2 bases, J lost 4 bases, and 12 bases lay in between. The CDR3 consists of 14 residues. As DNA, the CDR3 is TGTGCCAGCAGTTACCCGGGGACACCTTACGAGCAGTACTTC. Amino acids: CASSYPGTPYEQYF.

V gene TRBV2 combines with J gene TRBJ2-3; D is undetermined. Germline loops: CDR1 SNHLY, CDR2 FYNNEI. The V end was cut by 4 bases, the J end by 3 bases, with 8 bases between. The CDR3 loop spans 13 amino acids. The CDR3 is CASSAATTDTQYF. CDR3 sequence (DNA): TGTGCCAGCAGTGCAGCGACTACAGATACGCAGTATTTT.